The sample holds a few counts of the clone carrying this TCR beta chain. What it binds is not known. The sample originates from a study of beta chain features in type 1 diabetes. The authors reverse transcribed all of the isolated RNA, so sequencing captured expressed TCRB transcripts. Profiled with immunoSEQ multiplex PCR; TCRdb holds only in-frame clones, not every one. This table holds about 160,000 clones, under 9.5% found once. V trimming: 5 bases; J trimming: 1 base; junction bases outside the gene matches: 10. CDR1 and CDR2 (germline): LNHDA, SQIVND (reference sequence). The CDR3 has 19 residues. General observations from the study: All four CD4+ subsets of Type 1 diabetes patients contained TCRB CDR3s that were moderately but significantly shorter. Short templates might get an advantage during PCR, and this would be equal in patients and controls.

The TCR comes from a man younger than 30 with type 1 diabetes. Sequencing was carried out using central memory CD4+ T cells from blood. V usage is TRBV19 and J usage is TRBJ2-1; 14 bases match TRBD2. The CDR3 here is CASSEGTSGSGWSYNEQFF. The DNA of the CDR3 is TGTGCCAGTAGTGAAGGGACTAGCGGGAGCGGTTGGTCCTACAATGAGCAGTTCTTC.